Here is one T cell receptor (beta chain) with its context. CDR1 and CDR2 from the germline V gene are LGHNA and YSLEER. The V gene lost 1 base and the J gene lost 8 bases, with 24 bases spanning the gap. This CDR3 region has 18 residues. Libraries were prepared by immunoSEQ multiplex PCR; TCRdb keeps only in-frame clonotypes and omits some of them. In the table there are 170,000 or so clones, around 94% of which are singletons. The record originates from a study of control samples from healthy donors and cancer patients. This chain links TRBV4-3 with TRBJ2-1; tentative D call: TRBD1 (6 bases). The TCR comes from a woman aged 18-30 years in good health. Material: blood. The chain's CDR3 is CASSQARNQGTDIYEQFF. The CDR3 coding sequence is TGCGCCAGCAGCCAAGCGCGGAACCAGGGGACCGACATATATGAGCAGTTCTTC.